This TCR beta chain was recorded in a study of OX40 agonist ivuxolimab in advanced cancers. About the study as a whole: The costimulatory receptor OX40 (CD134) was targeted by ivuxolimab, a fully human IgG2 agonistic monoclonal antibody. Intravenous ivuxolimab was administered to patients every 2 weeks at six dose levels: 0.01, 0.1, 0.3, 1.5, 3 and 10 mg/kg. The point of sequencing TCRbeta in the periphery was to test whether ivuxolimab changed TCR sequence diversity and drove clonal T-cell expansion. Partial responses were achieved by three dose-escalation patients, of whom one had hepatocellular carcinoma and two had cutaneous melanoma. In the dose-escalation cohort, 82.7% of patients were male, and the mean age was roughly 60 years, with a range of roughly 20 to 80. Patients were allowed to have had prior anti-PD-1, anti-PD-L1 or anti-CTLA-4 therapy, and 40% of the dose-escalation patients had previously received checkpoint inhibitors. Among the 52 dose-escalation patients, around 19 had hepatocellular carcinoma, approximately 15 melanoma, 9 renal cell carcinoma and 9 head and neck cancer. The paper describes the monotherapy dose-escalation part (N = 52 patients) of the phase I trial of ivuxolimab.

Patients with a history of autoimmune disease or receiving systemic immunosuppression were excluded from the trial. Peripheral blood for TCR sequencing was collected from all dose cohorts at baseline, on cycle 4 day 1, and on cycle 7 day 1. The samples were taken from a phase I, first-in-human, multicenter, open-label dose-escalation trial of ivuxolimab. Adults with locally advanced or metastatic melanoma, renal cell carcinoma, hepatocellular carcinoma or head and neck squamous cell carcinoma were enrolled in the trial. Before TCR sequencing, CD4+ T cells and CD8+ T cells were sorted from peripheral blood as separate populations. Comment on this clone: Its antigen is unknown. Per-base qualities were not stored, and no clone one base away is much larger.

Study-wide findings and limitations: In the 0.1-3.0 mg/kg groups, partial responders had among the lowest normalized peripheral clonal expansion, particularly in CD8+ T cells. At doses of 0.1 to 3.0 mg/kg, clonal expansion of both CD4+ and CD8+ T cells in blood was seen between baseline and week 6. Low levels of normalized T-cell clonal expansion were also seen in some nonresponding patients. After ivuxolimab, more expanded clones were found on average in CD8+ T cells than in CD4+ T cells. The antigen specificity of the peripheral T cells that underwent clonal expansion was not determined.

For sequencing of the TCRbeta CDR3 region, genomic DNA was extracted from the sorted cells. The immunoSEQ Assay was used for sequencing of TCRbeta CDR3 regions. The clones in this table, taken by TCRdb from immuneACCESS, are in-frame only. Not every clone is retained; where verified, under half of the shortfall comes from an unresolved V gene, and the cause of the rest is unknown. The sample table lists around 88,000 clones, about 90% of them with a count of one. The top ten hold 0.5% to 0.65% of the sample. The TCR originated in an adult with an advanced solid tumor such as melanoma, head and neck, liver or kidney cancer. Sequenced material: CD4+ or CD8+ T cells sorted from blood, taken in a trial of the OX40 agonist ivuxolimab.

The base sequence is TGTGCCAGCAGTTCCCCGGGACTAGGGGACTACGAGCAGTACTTC. It codes for CASSSPGLGDYEQYF. The sequence links TRBV6-6 to TRBJ2-7; the central 8 bases match TRBD2. CDR1 and CDR2, looked up from the germline V gene (reference sequence), are MNHNY and SVGAGI. The V end gives up 4 bases and the J end 3 bases, leaving 8 bases in the junction not matched to a gene. Taken from cysteine to phenylalanine, the CDR3 has 15 residues. Only CDR3 DNA is held: 45 bases, read in frame from base 1.